The entry that follows covers one TCR beta chain sequence. No culture step preceded sequencing of the ex vivo isolated memory T cells. This specimen belongs to a study of CD4 T cell repertoires in COVID-19. Sequencing was performed with immunoSEQ multiplex PCR; in TCRdb, only in-frame clones are kept and a portion is missing. This sample carries some 80,000 clones, 83% of them seen once, and the ten largest clones take around 0.59%. CDR3 length equals 13 residues. Trimming left V 3 bases short and J 6 bases short, with 11 bases between. CDR1 is LNHDA and CDR2 is SQIVND in the germline V gene (reference sequence).

The chain joins TRBV19 to TRBJ2-5; weak D call: TRBD1 (5 bases). The sample here was CD4+ T cells from peripheral blood, taken after recovery from COVID-19. The source of this sequence is a human donor who had COVID-19. The CDR3 sequence is CASSIRGSQTQYF. The CDR3 DNA sequence: TGTGCCAGTAGTATTAGGGGAAGTCAGACCCAGTACTTC.